This T cell receptor (beta chain) was retrieved from a study of T cells in Graves' hyperthyroidism and ophthalmopathy. CDR3 length equals 18 residues. The trim removed 0 bases at V and 1 base at J, leaving 8 bases unmatched. Germline assignment: CDR1 SGHRS and CDR2 YFSETQ. This clonotype came up many times. Researchers amplified the TCR beta CDR3 regions from RNA transcripts. Using the HTBI primer set, a first-round RT-PCR was run on the TCR CDR3. TCRdb itself ran the multiplex PCR reads through MiXCR, one entry per CDR3 protein. In the table there are about 300,000 distinct CDR3 sequences, roughly 20% of which are singletons.

The sample taken for sequencing was blood. The TCR comes from a man aged 45-60 years with Graves' ophthalmopathy. The rearrangement uses TRBV5-1 and TRBJ2-3, with TRBD2 identical over 10 bases. The CDR3: CASSLGNNLAGGTDTQYF. The CDR3 DNA sequence: TGCGCCAGCAGCTTGGGGAATAACCTAGCGGGAGGCACAGATACGCAGTATTTT.